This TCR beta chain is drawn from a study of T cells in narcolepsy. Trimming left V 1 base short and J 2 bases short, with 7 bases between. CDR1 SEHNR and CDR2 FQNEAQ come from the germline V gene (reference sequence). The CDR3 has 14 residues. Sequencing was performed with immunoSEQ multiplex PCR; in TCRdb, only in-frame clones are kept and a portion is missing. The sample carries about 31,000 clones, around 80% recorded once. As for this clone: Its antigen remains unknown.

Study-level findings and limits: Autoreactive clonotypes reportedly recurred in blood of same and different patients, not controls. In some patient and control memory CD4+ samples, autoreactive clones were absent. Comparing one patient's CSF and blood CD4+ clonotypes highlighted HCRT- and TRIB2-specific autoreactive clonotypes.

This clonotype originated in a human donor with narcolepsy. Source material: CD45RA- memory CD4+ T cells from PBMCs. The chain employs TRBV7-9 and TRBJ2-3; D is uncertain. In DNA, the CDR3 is TGTGCCAGCAGCTTAGACGGTTACACAGATACGCAGTATTTT. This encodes CASSLDGYTDTQYF.